Following are 5 T cell receptor beta chains from one sample sequenced in a study of response to subunit inactivated influenza vaccine. MiXCR, applied by TCRdb to the RT-PCR reads, yields one record per CDR3 protein. The table lists about 500,000 distinct CDR3 sequences, approximately 15% of them singletons. The material was CD4+ T cells sorted from PBMCs, obtained less than 30 months after vaccination. These receptors were collected from a man between 50 and 69 years old who received an inactivated influenza vaccine.

The table lists this clonotype with a few counts. This chain connects TRBV19 to TRBJ2-1; TRBD1 matches at 11 bases. The CDR3 is 14 residues long. Germline CDR1 LNHDA, CDR2 SQIVND (reference sequence). V lost 6 bases and J lost 2; bases outside the gene matches: 0. The CDR3 DNA reads as TGTGCCAGTAGGGACAGGGGGCCCTACAATGAGCAGTTCTTC. Its protein is CASRDRGPYNEQFF.

The V call is TRBV19, the J call TRBJ2-1; 12 positions match TRBD2. Germline CDR1 and CDR2: LNHDA and SQIVND (reference sequence). CDR3 length: 15 amino acids. J was trimmed by 3 bases and V by 6 bases; bases with no gene match: 3. The DNA of the CDR3 is TGTGCCAGTAGAACGACTAGCGGGGGCTACAATGAGCAGTTCTTC. It encodes CASRTTSGGYNEQFF.

This clonotype has ten or more counts. V and J are TRBV4-3 and TRBJ1-4; D remains ambiguous. The CDR3 is 13 amino acids. Germline V gene lookup returns CDR1 LGHNA and CDR2 YSLEER. V was shortened by 4 bases and J by 8 bases, with 11 bases between the two germline ends. For the CDR3, the DNA is TGCGCCAGCAGCCTGAACGTGGGCGAAAAACTGTTTTTT. Encoded protein: CASSLNVGEKLFF.

The J gene is TRBJ1-5, the V gene TRBV6-2 or TRBV6-3; D ambiguous. The germline CDR1 and CDR2 sequences are MNHEY and SVGEGT. Trimming removed 3 bases from V and 4 bases from J, with 10 bases in between. The CDR3 loop spans 14 amino acids. CDR3 sequence reads: CASSYGTRNQPQHF. The DNA for the CDR3 is TGTGCCAGCAGTTATGGTACAAGGAATCAGCCCCAGCATTTT.

The gene calls are TRBV7-3 and TRBJ2-3; D remains ambiguous. V lost 0 bases and J 6 bases, leaving 7 bases between the germline ends. Germline CDR1 reads SGHTA; CDR2 reads FQGTGA. This CDR3 has 13 amino acids. The CDR3 DNA is TGTGCCAGCAGCTTAACTAGCATGGATACGCAGTATTTT. Amino acids: CASSLTSMDTQYF.